This TCR beta chain comes out of a study of cytomegalovirus exposure and HLA in healthy donors. Study-wide points: HLA alleles were associated with some 17,000 TCR beta sequences in a later analysis at 0.05 false discovery rate.

CDR1 is SGHAT and CDR2 is FQNNGV in the germline V gene. Unmatched junction bases numbered 3, after V lost 6 bases and J lost 4 bases. CDR3 length: 12 amino acids. Primers for the PCR totalled 60 Vbeta and 13 Jbeta. Profiled with immunoSEQ multiplex PCR; TCRdb holds only in-frame clones, not every one. The data contain approximately 160,000 clones, about 80% of them singletons. Worth noting for this clone: Its specificity is unknown. Within the sample, other DNA sequences also encode this same CDR3.

Sequencing was done on a sample of PBMCs. This TCR was sampled from a middle-aged man in good health and CMV-seronegative. The V call is TRBV11-2, the J call TRBJ2-7; 7 bases line up with TRBD1. The DNA of the CDR3 is TGTGCCAGCAGTCAACAGGGGTACGAGCAGTACTTC. This encodes CASSQQGYEQYF.